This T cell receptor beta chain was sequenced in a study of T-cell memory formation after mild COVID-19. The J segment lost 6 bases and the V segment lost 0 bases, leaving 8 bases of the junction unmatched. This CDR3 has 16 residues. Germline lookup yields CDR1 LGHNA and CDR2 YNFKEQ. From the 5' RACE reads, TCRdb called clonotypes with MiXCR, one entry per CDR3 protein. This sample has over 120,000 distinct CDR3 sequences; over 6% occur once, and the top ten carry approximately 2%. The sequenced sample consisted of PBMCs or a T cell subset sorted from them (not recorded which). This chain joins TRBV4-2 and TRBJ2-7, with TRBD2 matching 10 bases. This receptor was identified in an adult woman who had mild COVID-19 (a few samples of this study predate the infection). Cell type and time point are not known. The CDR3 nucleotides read TGTGCCAGCAGCCAAGAAGGGACTAGCGATCGTCTCGAGCAGTACTTC. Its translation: CASSQEGTSDRLEQYF.